The 6 T cell receptor beta chains below were found in one sample sequenced in a study of cytomegalovirus exposure and HLA in healthy donors. The PCR had 60 Vbeta and 13 Jbeta primers. Repertoires were generated with immunoSEQ multiplex PCR, while TCRdb's copy carries only in-frame clones and drops some. Among tens of thousands of clones, 55% to 70% were seen once, and the ten largest hold approximately 16%. The sequenced sample was PBMCs. These receptors were taken from a middle-aged woman in good health and CMV-seropositive.

V gene TRBV28 combines with J gene TRBJ2-2; D not resolved. The CDR3 has 13 amino acids. V lost 5 bases to trimming and J lost 3 bases, with 7 bases between them. Germline CDR1 reads MDHEN; CDR2 reads SYDVKM. Here the CDR3 reads CASSSAYTGELFF. DNA of the CDR3: TGTGCCAGCAGTAGCGCGTACACCGGGGAGCTGTTTTTT.

The chain combines TRBV6-6 with TRBJ2-7; D perhaps matches TRBD2 (6 bases). V lost 2 bases and J 0 bases, leaving 14 bases between the germline ends. Germline CDR1 is MNHNY and CDR2 is SVGAGI (reference sequence). The CDR3 contains 16 residues. CDR3 bases: TGTGCCAGCAGTTACCGGGCTAGCGCCAGCTCCTACGAGCAGTACTTC. This encodes CASSYRASASSYEQYF.

The V and J genes are TRBV2 and TRBJ1-2; D remains unclear. V dropped 2 bases and J dropped 3 bases, with 7 bases sitting between them. The CDR3 consists of 13 residues. CDR1 is SNHLY, CDR2 FYNNEI, per germline. The CDR3 DNA follows: TGTGCCAGCAGTGAACGGAGAGACTATGGCTACACCTTC. Its translation: CASSERRDYGYTF.

V is TRBV5-4 and J is TRBJ2-7; TRBD1 aligns across 7 bases. The CDR3 loop spans 13 amino acids. CDR1 is SGHNT, CDR2 YYREEE, per germline (reference sequence). V trimming: 4 bases; J trimming: 6 bases; junction bases outside the gene matches: 7. CDR3 sequence (DNA): TGTGCCAGCAGCCTCGGGACAGATGGCGAGCAGTACTTC. Amino acids: CASSLGTDGEQYF.

This clone was recorded a few times. The chain links TRBV28 to TRBJ1-5; 10 positions match TRBD1. The germline gives CDR1 MDHEN, CDR2 SYDVKM. The trim removed 7 bases at V and 1 base at J, leaving 4 bases unmatched. The CDR3 sequence is 15 residues long. The CDR3 bases are TGTGCCAGCACCGGGGGACAGGGGAGCAATCAGCCCCAGCATTTT. Translation: CASTGGQGSNQPQHF.

Only one count was recorded for this clone. The chain uses TRBV7-2 and TRBJ2-2; D unclear. Germline-derived CDR1 and CDR2 are SGHTA and FQGNSA. V was cut by 3 bases and J by 5 bases, with 16 bases left in between. The CDR3 is 16 residues long. The CDR3 bases are TGTGCCAGCAGCTTCGAATCAATAGAGGTTACCGGGGAGCTGTTTTTT. Protein: CASSFESIEVTGELFF.